The rows below give T cell receptor beta chains drawn from one sample of a study of prognosis after radiotherapy for stage I lung cancer. MiXCR was run by TCRdb on the multiplex PCR reads, yielding one entry per CDR3 protein. The sample includes some 15,000 distinct CDR3 sequences, 15% to 20% seen only once; the top ten take around 40%. The sample consisted of PBMCs, taken before or after stereotactic body radiation therapy (not recorded which). The source of these receptors is a donor aged 50 or older with non-small cell lung cancer. Each CDR3 is given with its conserved first and last residue. Fields, in order: J gene, V gene, clone size, D gene, CDR3 protein, CDR3 DNA. D genes are given only for firm matches. A clone size is listed for some rows: how often the clone was seen (once, few, many), or a class if it is expanded.

TRBJ2-6	TRBV4-3	many	-	CASSQDISSGANVLTF	TGCGCCAGCAGCCAAGATATCAGCTCTGGGGCCAACGTCCTGACTTTC
TRBJ2-6	TRBV4-2	many	TRBD1	CASSPQGGANVLTF	TGTGCCAGCAGCCCACAGGGGGGGGCCAACGTCCTGACTTTC
TRBJ1-6	TRBV28	once	TRBD1	CASSWTGVGNSPLHF	TGTGCCAGCAGCTGGACAGGGGTTGGGAATTCACCCCTACACTTT
TRBJ2-2	TRBV3-1	many	TRBD1	CASSRDRDIGGELFF	TGTGCCAGCAGCCGGGACAGGGATATTGGCGGGGAGCTGTTTTTT
TRBJ1-4	TRBV13	-	TRBD1	CASSQRTGSTNEKLFF	TGTGCCAGCAGCCAGCGGACAGGGAGTACTAATGAAAAACTGTTTTTT
TRBJ2-6	TRBV27	-	-	CASSLSGANVLTF	TGTGCCAGCAGTTTATCTGGGGCCAACGTCCTGACTTTC
TRBJ2-3	TRBV7-9	many	TRBD2	CASSLRLAGGPGSTQYF	TGTGCCAGCAGCTTACGACTAGCGGGGGGGCCTGGGTCGACGCAGTATTTT
TRBJ2-7	TRBV28	-	TRBD1	CASRQTGAVEKQYF	TGTGCCAGCAGACAGACAGGGGCGGTTGAGAAGCAGTACTTC
TRBJ2-1	TRBV6-1	medium-sized	TRBD2	CASTPHVLAGGPSYNEQFF	TGTGCCAGCACCCCCCACGTACTAGCGGGGGGCCCCTCCTACAATGAGCAGTTCTTC
TRBJ2-1	TRBV18	many	-	CASSLRQRSSYNEQFF	TGTGCCAGCTCACTCCGACAGCGGAGCTCCTACAATGAGCAGTTCTTC
TRBJ2-1	TRBV28	many	-	CASSPPGGGGYNEQFF	TGTGCCAGCAGTCCTCCAGGAGGTGGCGGGTACAATGAGCAGTTCTTC
TRBJ2-6	TRBV28	many	-	CASRSPGTANVLTF	TGTGCCAGCAGATCCCCCGGGACAGCCAACGTCCTGACTTTC
TRBJ2-7	TRBV28	medium-sized	TRBD2	CASSSTSGDSSYEQYF	TGTGCCAGCAGTAGCACTAGCGGGGATAGCTCCTACGAGCAGTACTTC
TRBJ2-5	TRBV5-1	many	TRBD1	CASSTGQGRETQYF	TGCGCCAGCAGCACCGGACAGGGCCGAGAGACCCAGTACTTC
TRBJ2-5	TRBV20-1	many	-	CSARDGAESEETQYF	TGCAGTGCTAGAGATGGGGCAGAGTCAGAAGAGACCCAGTACTTC
TRBJ2-7	TRBV11-2	medium-sized	TRBD2	CASSRTSGPSYEQYF	TGTGCCAGCAGCCGGACTAGCGGACCCTCCTACGAGCAGTACTTC
TRBJ2-5	TRBV7-2	many	TRBD2	CASSSTSGTLWKETQYF	TGTGCCAGCAGCTCTACTAGCGGGACACTGTGGAAAGAGACCCAGTACTTC
TRBJ2-2	TRBV19	many	TRBD1	CASISGTGTFGELFF	TGTGCCAGTATCTCCGGGACAGGGACCTTCGGGGAGCTGTTTTTT
TRBJ2-1	TRBV6-1	-	TRBD2	CASRPGTSGRDNEQFF	TGTGCCAGCAGACCCGGGACTAGCGGGAGGGACAATGAGCAGTTCTTC
TRBJ2-3	TRBV4-1	many	-	CASSDSRRDTQYF	TGCGCCAGCAGCGACTCTCGAAGGGATACGCAGTATTTT
TRBJ1-1	TRBV9	many	-	CASSVGGPNTEAFF	TGTGCCAGCAGCGTAGGTGGGCCGAACACTGAAGCTTTCTTT
TRBJ1-1	TRBV10-2	many	-	CASSEIREAFF	TGCGCCAGCAGTGAGATCCGCGAAGCTTTCTTT
TRBJ2-7	TRBV20-1	-	-	CSASMGTGEQYF	TGCAGTGCTAGCATGGGTACGGGGGAGCAGTACTTC
TRBJ2-3	TRBV9	many	-	CASSAGYSTDTQYF	TGTGCCAGCAGCGCGGGATATAGCACAGATACGCAGTATTTT
TRBJ2-5	TRBV7-2	many	-	CASSSYRDETQYF	TGTGCCAGCAGCTCCTACAGGGATGAGACCCAGTACTTC
TRBJ2-5	TRBV11-3	many	TRBD1	CASSPRTGSETQYF	TGTGCCAGCAGCCCTAGGACAGGGAGTGAGACCCAGTACTTC
TRBJ2-3	TRBV4-1	many	-	CASSPLAGPSTDTQYF	TGCGCCAGCAGCCCCCTTGCGGGGCCGAGCACAGATACGCAGTATTTT
TRBJ2-3	TRBV7-2	-	TRBD2	CASSPGLAGPFDTQYF	TGTGCCAGCAGCCCGGGACTAGCGGGTCCGTTCGATACGCAGTATTTT
TRBJ1-3	TRBV6-1	many	-	CASSPRGAYSGNTIYF	TGTGCCAGCAGTCCCCGGGGGGCATATTCTGGAAACACCATATATTTT
TRBJ1-5	TRBV27	many	-	CASSHRDRDQPQHF	TGTGCCAGCAGTCACCGGGACCGAGATCAGCCCCAGCATTTT
TRBJ1-6	TRBV5-6	-	-	CAGSPDGSYSSPLHF	TGTGCCGGCAGCCCGGACGGCTCCTATAGTTCACCCCTCCACTTT
TRBJ2-7	TRBV28	many	TRBD1	CASKGGTYEQYF	TGTGCCAGCAAAGGGGGCACCTACGAGCAGTACTTC
TRBJ1-2	TRBV19	many	TRBD1	CASSDRDRAYGYTF	TGTGCCAGTAGTGACCGGGACAGGGCCTATGGCTACACCTTC
TRBJ2-2	TRBV7-3	many	-	CASSLMGRNTGELFF	TGTGCCAGCAGCTTAATGGGACGCAACACCGGGGAGCTGTTTTTT
TRBJ2-3	TRBV5-1	many	-	CASSMDFTDTQYF	TGCGCCAGCAGTATGGACTTCACAGATACGCAGTATTTT
TRBJ1-1	TRBV19	many	TRBD1	CASSLTLGQENTEAFF	TGTGCCAGTAGCCTTACTTTGGGACAGGAGAACACTGAAGCTTTCTTT
TRBJ2-5	TRBV19	medium-sized	TRBD2	CASSIDGSGGILQETQYF	TGTGCCAGTAGTATAGATGGGAGCGGGGGGATCTTACAAGAGACCCAGTACTTC
TRBJ2-7	TRBV13	many	-	CASSAGTRYEQYF	TGTGCCAGCAGCGCCGGGACACGCTACGAGCAGTACTTC
TRBJ1-3	TRBV19	many	-	CASNSRGMPSSGNTIYF	TGTGCCAGTAACTCTCGTGGGATGCCCAGCTCTGGAAACACCATATATTTT
TRBJ2-5	TRBV7-3	many	TRBD1	CASSLTGRQETQYF	TGTGCCAGCAGCTTGACAGGGAGACAAGAGACCCAGTACTTC
TRBJ2-1	TRBV2	many	TRBD1	CASSDMTGGNEQFF	TGTGCCAGCAGTGATATGACAGGGGGTAATGAGCAGTTCTTC
TRBJ1-2	TRBV20-1	many	-	CSAMLGRTLYGYTF	TGCAGTGCTATGCTGGGACGGACCCTCTATGGCTACACCTTC
TRBJ1-2	TRBV27	many	-	CASSLGHGGGYTF	TGTGCCAGCAGTTTAGGGCATGGGGGTGGCTACACCTTC
TRBJ2-1	TRBV20-1	many	-	CSARAPPAGRYNEQFF	TGCAGTGCTAGAGCCCCCCCGGCGGGGAGGTACAATGAGCAGTTCTTC
TRBJ2-7	TRBV4-2	few	TRBD2	CASSQDRGGGSYEQYF	TGTGCCAGCAGCCAAGATCGGGGGGGGGGATCCTACGAGCAGTACTTC
TRBJ2-1	TRBV7-3	many	TRBD1	CASSSGTGNDEQFF	TGTGCCAGCAGCTCAGGGACAGGGAACGATGAGCAGTTCTTC
TRBJ2-1	TRBV7-3	once	-	CASSFYICSMGGSYNEQFF	-
TRBJ2-1	TRBV28	many	-	CASSLAGRTADNEQFF	TGTGCCAGCAGTTTAGCAGGTCGGACAGCCGACAATGAGCAGTTCTTC
TRBJ2-3	TRBV5-1	many	TRBD2	CASSLVSGGTDTQYF	TGCGCCAGCAGCTTGGTTAGCGGGGGCACAGATACGCAGTATTTT
TRBJ1-1	TRBV12-3/TRBV12-4	many	-	CASRDGRDTEAFF	TGTGCCAGCAGAGACGGCCGGGACACTGAAGCTTTCTTT
TRBJ2-3	TRBV5-4	many	-	CASSSEEGGVYTDTQYF	TGTGCCAGCAGCTCCGAGGAGGGGGGGGTCTACACAGATACGCAGTATTTT
TRBJ1-3	TRBV18	many	-	CASSPRTGGSPGNTIYF	TGTGCCAGCTCCCCAAGGACTGGGGGCAGTCCTGGAAACACCATATATTTT
TRBJ1-5	TRBV12-3/TRBV12-4	many	-	CASSRKQTSQHF	TGTGCCAGCAGTCGGAAACAGACGTCTCAGCATTTT
TRBJ1-2	TRBV5-5	many	-	CASSLDSSWPGANYGYTF	TGTGCCAGCAGCTTGGATTCTAGTTGGCCAGGGGCTAACTATGGCTACACCTTC
TRBJ1-5	TRBV28	many	-	CASRRSGKNQPQHF	TGTGCCAGCAGACGCTCCGGGAAGAATCAGCCCCAGCATTTT
TRBJ1-5	TRBV5-6	many	-	CASSSGRERPQHF	TGTGCCAGCAGCTCAGGTAGGGAGAGGCCCCAGCATTTT
TRBJ1-1	TRBV14	many	-	CASSTLGGYTEAFF	TGTGCCAGCAGTACCTTGGGTGGGTACACTGAAGCTTTCTTT
TRBJ2-3	TRBV18	many	-	CASSQRYTDTQYF	TGTGCCAGCTCACAGAGATACACAGATACGCAGTATTTT
TRBJ2-1	TRBV19	many	-	CASSGSVHNEQFF	TGTGCCAGTAGCGGGAGTGTACACAATGAGCAGTTCTTC
TRBJ2-1	TRBV6-2/TRBV6-3	many	TRBD1	CASKTGQGYNEQFF	TGTGCCAGCAAAACCGGACAGGGTTACAATGAGCAGTTCTTC